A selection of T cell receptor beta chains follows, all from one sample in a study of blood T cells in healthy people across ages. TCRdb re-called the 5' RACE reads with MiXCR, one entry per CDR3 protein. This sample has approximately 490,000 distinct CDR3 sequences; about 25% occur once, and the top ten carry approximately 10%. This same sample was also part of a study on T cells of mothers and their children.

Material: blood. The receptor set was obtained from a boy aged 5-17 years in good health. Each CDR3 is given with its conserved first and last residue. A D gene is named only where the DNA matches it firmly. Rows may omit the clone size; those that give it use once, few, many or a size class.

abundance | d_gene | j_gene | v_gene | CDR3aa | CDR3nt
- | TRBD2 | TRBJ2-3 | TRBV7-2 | CASSLGSSGSSTDTQYF | TGTGCCAGCAGCTTGGGGTCTAGCGGTTCTAGCACAGATACGCAGTATTTT
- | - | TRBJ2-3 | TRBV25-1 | CASSLAVGHTDTQYF | TGTGCCAGCAGCTTGGCCGTGGGCCACACAGATACGCAGTATTTT
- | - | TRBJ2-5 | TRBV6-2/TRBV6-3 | CASTPGQELPLWETQYF | TGTGCCAGCACCCCAGGGCAGGAATTGCCTTTGTGGGAGACCCAGTACTTC
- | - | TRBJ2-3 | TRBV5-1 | CASRRGLSTDTQYF | TGCGCCAGCAGACGCGGGTTAAGCACAGATACGCAGTATTTT
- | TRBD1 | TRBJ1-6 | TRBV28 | CASRPPGQGRNLHF | TGTGCCAGCAGACCTCCGGGACAGGGCCGGAACCTCCACTTT
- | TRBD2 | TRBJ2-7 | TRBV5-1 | CASSPGLACPHEQYF | TGCGCCAGCAGCCCGGGACTAGCTTGTCCCCACGAGCAGTACTTC
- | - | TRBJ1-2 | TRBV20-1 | CSARMKGLEYDYTF | TGCAGTGCTCGGATGAAAGGGCTGGAGTATGACTACACCTTC
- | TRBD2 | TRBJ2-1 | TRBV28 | CASSLYSGSREQFF | TGTGCCAGCAGTTTATATAGCGGGAGCCGGGAGCAGTTCTTC
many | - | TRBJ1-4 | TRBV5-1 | CASRRDVRSNEKLFF | TGCGCCAGCAGACGAGACGTGAGGTCTAATGAAAAACTGTTTTTT
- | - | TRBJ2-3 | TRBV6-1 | CASSEAGRPAYF | TGTGCCAGCAGTGAAGCGGGCAGGCCGGCGTATTTT
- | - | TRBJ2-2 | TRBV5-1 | CASSWAPIGTGELFF | TGCGCCAGCAGCTGGGCTCCCATTGGGACCGGGGAGCTGTTTTTT
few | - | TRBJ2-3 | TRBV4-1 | CASSQGVVRGGSTDTQYF | TGCGCCAGCAGCCAAGGAGTAGTTAGGGGAGGAAGCACAGATACGCAGTATTTT
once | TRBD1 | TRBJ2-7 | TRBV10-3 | CAISAGTGEHEEQYF | TGTGCCATCAGTGCAGGGACAGGGGAACATGAGGAGCAGTACTTC
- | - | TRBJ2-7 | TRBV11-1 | CASSPGRRSYEQYF | TGTGCCAGCAGTCCGGGACGGCGATCCTACGAGCAGTACTTC
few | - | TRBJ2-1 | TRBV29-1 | CSVLMGSSYNEQFF | TGCAGCGTTTTGATGGGGAGCTCCTACAATGAGCAGTTCTTC
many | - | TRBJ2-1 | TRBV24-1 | CATSDRWTAYNEQFF | TGTGCCACCAGTGATAGATGGACAGCATACAATGAGCAGTTCTTC
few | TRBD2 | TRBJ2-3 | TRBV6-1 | CAGSEASGGTDTQYF | TGTGCCGGCAGTGAAGCTAGCGGGGGGACCGATACGCAGTATTTT
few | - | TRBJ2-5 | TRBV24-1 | CATSDVQGRETQYF | TGTGCCACCAGTGATGTCCAGGGAAGGGAGACCCAGTACTTC
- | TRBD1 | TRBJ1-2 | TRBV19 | CASSIPGQGEDYTF | TGTGCCAGTAGTATCCCAGGACAGGGGGAGGACTACACCTTC
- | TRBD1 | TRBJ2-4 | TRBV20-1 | CSARPGQGNIQYF | TGCAGTGCTAGGCCCGGACAGGGGAACATTCAGTACTTC
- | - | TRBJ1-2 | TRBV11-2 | CASAISYGYTF | TGTGCCAGCGCGATTTCCTATGGCTACACCTTC
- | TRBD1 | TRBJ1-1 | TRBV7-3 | CASSSQGARNTEAFF | TGTGCCAGCAGCTCCCAGGGGGCTCGGAACACTGAAGCTTTCTTT
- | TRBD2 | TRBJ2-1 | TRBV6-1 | CASTQTGAAGGSYNEQFF | TGTGCCAGCACTCAAACCGGGGCAGCGGGAGGTTCCTACAATGAGCAGTTCTTC
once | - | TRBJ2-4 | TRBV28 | CASSFGGRGNIQYF | TGTGCCAGCAGTTTCGGTGGGCGAGGAAACATTCAGTACTTC
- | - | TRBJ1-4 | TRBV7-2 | CASSYRGATNEKLFF | TGTGCCAGCAGTTATCGAGGGGCGACTAATGAAAAACTGTTTTTT
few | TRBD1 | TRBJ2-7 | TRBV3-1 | CASSHRTGTEQYF | TGTGCCAGCAGCCACCGGACAGGGACCGAGCAGTACTTC
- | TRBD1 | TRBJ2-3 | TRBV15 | CATSRDRGQGLSTDTQYF | TGTGCCACCAGCAGAGATAGGGGGCAGGGTTTGAGCACAGATACGCAGTATTTT
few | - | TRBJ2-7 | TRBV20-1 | CSADRGNEQYF | TGCAGTGCCGACCGGGGAAATGAGCAGTACTTC
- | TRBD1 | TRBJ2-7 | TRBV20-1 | CSATPGQGSYEQYF | TGCAGTGCGACCCCGGGACAGGGAAGTTACGAGCAGTACTTC
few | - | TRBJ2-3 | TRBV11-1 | CASSGQPGLPTTDTQYF | TGTGCCAGCAGCGGTCAACCGGGACTCCCGACCACAGATACGCAGTATTTT
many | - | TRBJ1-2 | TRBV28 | CASSSVDIKNYGYTF | TGTGCCAGCAGCTCCGTCGACATTAAGAACTATGGCTACACCTTC
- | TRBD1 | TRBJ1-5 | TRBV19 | CASSPPPGGRQPQHF | TGTGCCAGTAGCCCACCCCCAGGGGGCAGGCAGCCCCAGCATTTT
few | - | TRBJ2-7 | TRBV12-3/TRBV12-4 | CASSRRASRGEQYF | TGTGCCAGCAGTCGCCGGGCCTCCCGAGGAGAGCAGTACTTC
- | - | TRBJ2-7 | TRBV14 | CASSQVPGVVYEQYF | TGTGCCAGCAGCCAAGTTCCGGGGGTAGTCTACGAGCAGTACTTC
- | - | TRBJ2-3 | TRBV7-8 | CASSLGSGEGADTQYF | TGTGCCAGCAGCTTAGGATCAGGGGAAGGGGCAGATACGCAGTATTTT
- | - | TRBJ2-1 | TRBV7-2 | CASSLAYNGQFF | TGTGCCAGCAGCTTAGCTTACAATGGGCAGTTCTTC
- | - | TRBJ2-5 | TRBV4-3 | CASSQDQGFQETQYF | TGCGCCAGCAGCCAAGATCAGGGCTTCCAAGAGACCCAGTACTTC
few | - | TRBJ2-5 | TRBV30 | CAWSVQVLVETQYF | TGTGCCTGGAGTGTACAGGTTCTGGTAGAGACCCAGTACTTC
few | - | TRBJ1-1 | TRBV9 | CASSPEKISTEAFF | TGTGCCAGCAGCCCCGAGAAGATCAGCACTGAAGCTTTCTTT
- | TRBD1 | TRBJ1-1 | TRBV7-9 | CASSLPGQGGLNTEAFF | TGTGCCAGCAGCTTGCCGGGACAGGGGGGGCTGAACACTGAAGCTTTCTTT
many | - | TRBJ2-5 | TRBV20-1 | CSVSGPQETQYF | TGCAGTGTCTCGGGGCCCCAAGAGACCCAGTACTTC
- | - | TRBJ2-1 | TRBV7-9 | CASSLGSGAGYNEQFF | TGTGCCAGCAGCTTAGGATCAGGAGCAGGCTACAATGAGCAGTTCTTC
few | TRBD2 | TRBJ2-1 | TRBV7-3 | CASSSSTSGVYNEQFF | TGTGCCAGCAGCTCCTCGACTAGCGGGGTATACAATGAGCAGTTCTTC
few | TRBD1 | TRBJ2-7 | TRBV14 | CASSQETGGYEQYF | TGTGCCAGCAGCCAAGAGACAGGGGGGTACGAGCAGTACTTC
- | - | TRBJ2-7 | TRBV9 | CASSVGGHNEQYF | TGTGCCAGCAGCGTAGGGGGGCACAACGAGCAGTACTTC
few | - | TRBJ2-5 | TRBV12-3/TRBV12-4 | CASSLTEKMETQYF | TGTGCCAGCAGTTTAACCGAGAAAATGGAGACCCAGTACTTC
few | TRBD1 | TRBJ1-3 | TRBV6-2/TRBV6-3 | CASSSRRDRGNTIYF | TGTGCCAGCAGCTCGAGGAGGGACAGAGGAAACACCATATATTTT
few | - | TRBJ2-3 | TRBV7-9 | CASSLVPTGTITDTQYF | TGTGCCAGCAGCTTAGTTCCCACCGGTACGATTACAGATACGCAGTATTTT
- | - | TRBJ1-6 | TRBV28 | CASSVHGGLNSPLHF | TGTGCCAGCAGTGTGCATGGGGGCTTAAATTCACCCCTCCACTTT
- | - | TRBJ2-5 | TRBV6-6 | CASSPGDSRGTQYF | TGTGCCAGCAGTCCCGGGGACTCCCGAGGGACCCAGTACTTC
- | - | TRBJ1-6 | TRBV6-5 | CASSPDSNNSPLHF | TGTGCCAGCAGCCCGGACAGCAATAATTCACCCCTCCACTTT
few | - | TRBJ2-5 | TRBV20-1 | CSATSWGSQETQYF | TGCAGTGCTACTAGCTGGGGGAGCCAAGAGACCCAGTACTTC
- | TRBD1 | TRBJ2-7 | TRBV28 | CASSLNSQGPYF | TGTGCCAGCAGCCTTAATTCACAGGGGCCGTACTTC
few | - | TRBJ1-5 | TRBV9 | CASSVSLVSAQHF | TGTGCCAGCAGCGTTTCCTTGGTTTCAGCCCAGCATTTT